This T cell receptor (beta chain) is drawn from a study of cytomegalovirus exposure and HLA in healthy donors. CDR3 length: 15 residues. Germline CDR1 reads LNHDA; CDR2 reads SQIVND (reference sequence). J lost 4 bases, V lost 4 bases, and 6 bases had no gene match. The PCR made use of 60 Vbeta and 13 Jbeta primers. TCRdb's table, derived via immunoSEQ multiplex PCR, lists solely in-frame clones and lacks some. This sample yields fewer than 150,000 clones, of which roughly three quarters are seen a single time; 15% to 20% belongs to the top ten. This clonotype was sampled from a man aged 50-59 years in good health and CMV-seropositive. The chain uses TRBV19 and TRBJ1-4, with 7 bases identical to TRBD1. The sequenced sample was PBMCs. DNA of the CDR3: TGTGCCAGTAGTAGGACAGGCTCCTATAATGAAAAACTGTTTTTT. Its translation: CASSRTGSYNEKLFF.